This T cell receptor beta chain stems from a study of cytomegalovirus exposure and HLA in healthy donors (dated by TCRdb to 2015 to 2018). Background for the entire study: According to an earlier analysis of a few hundred of the donors, about 180 million T cells yielded 90 million to 130 million unique TCR beta sequences and roughly 280 Gb of sequence data. The number of donors typed differed by locus, with 629-630 for A, B, C, DRB1 and DQB1, 522 for DQA1, 600 to 610 for DPA1, and over 400 for DPB1. Donor age, sex, ethnicity and CMV serostatus were compiled together with the repertoire data. A later genetic analysis used genome-wide SNP genotypes for about 65% of the roughly 700 donors, treating that subset as a discovery cohort. A later analysis re-examined previously published TCR beta repertoires from more than 600 donors and added high-resolution HLA genotyping to investigate patterns of TCR occurrence. Rather than drawing on any new phenotypic data, the later analysis identified candidate immune exposures from TCR beta sequences and the way those sequences occurred across donors. The study aimed to test whether signatures of past pathogen exposure could be identified by cataloging public T cell receptors. A separate validation cohort of roughly 130 different subjects was used in addition to the approximately 640-subject first cohort. Using immunosequencing, the study profiled T cell repertoires from 666 subjects and related those repertoires to cytomegalovirus serostatus. Among about 390 genotyped donors of the cohort, an average of about 240,000 unique TCR beta nucleotide sequences were sequenced per donor, roughly a sixth of them non-productive. Four or five DR-DQ haplotypes were treated as single units for association and clustering because of strong linkage in the cohort. All discovery cohort repertoires had been generated using a single sequencing platform. Roughly 300 gigabases of sequencing data and tens of millions of unique TCR sequences were included in an early release covering several hundred HLA-typed donors. The study combined high-throughput TCR immunosequencing, statistical association of individual TCRs with disease status, and machine learning to predict cytomegalovirus infection status. In an earlier analysis of roughly 600 of the donors, high-throughput TCR beta sequencing was used to judge whether each TCR beta V gene segment behaved as functional or pseudogenic. The genetic ancestry cluster associated with self-reported Caucasian donors included 81% of the approximately 430 genotyped donors. Class I and class II HLA loci were covered by the typing at four-digit resolution.

Libraries came from the immunoSEQ multiplex PCR assay. For the multiplex PCR, a mixture combining 60 forward primers for TCR Vbeta segments and 13 reverse primers for TCR Jbeta segments was used. The CDR3 region of rearranged TCR beta genes was amplified from genomic DNA by a multiplex PCR assay. On the Illumina HiSeq System, the amplified TCR beta libraries were sequenced as 87-base-pair reads. Per the original workflow: Across the 700 or so repertoires, a later analysis counted about 81 million unique TCR beta chains, approximately 12 million of which were shared by at least two donors. To remove PCR and sequencing errors, raw reads were error-corrected and collapsed into unique sequences using a nearest-neighbor algorithm that merged closely related sequences. CDR3 sequences were aligned to IMGT reference sequences to assign V, D and J gene segments. For a sequence to be retained, a match of at least six nucleotides was required to both a V gene segment and a J gene segment. A rearrangement counted as productive if the CDR3 had no stop codons and remained in frame with V and J, and every other rearrangement counted as non-productive. CDR3 was defined by IMGT convention, running from the second conserved V-encoded cysteine to the conserved J-encoded phenylalanine. In an earlier analysis of around 600 of the donors, sequences lacking an unambiguous match to a single V gene segment were excluded. In an earlier analysis of roughly 500 of the donors, V segments were called functional above 56.7% productive rearrangements and were called segregating when the between-donor standard deviation exceeded 5%. To diagnose cytomegalovirus status from the catalog of TCR beta chain sequences, a statistical classification framework was built. In a later analysis, TCR nucleotide sequences were compared against IMGT/GENE-DB human TR gene sequences so that V and J genes could be assigned. In a later analysis, CDR3 sequences and most-parsimonious VDJ recombination scenarios were assigned using the TCRdist pipeline. In a later analysis, each TCR beta chain was defined by its CDR3 amino acid sequence together with its V-gene family, and reads without a unique V-gene family were excluded. As a way to deal with suspected cross-contamination and a sequencing artifact, a later analysis dropped over 550 nucleotide sequences that were highly shared and had low generation probability. A later analysis calculated a clonal expansion index for each public chain from normalized within-repertoire ranks of inferred template counts. In a later analysis, generation probabilities were computed using a VDJ recombination model fitted to out-of-frame rearrangements, and the results were checked against IGoR. In a later analysis, TCR-TCR, TCR-HLA and TCR-CMV co-occurrence was scored with hypergeometric tests, and a repertoire-size bias correction was applied to TCR pairs. A later analysis estimated false discovery rates by permuting HLA or CMV assignments 20 times. In a later analysis, co-occurring TCRs were grouped with DBSCAN, and TCRdist sequence similarity was added when clustering was performed within HLA-allele-positive subsets. For co-occurrence clustering, repertoires with fewer than 30,000 or more than 120,000 public chains were excluded, along with 4 to 6 repertoires with anomalous nucleotide sharing. TCRdb provides this immuneACCESS table in a form limited to in-frame rearrangements. Some clones are lacking; in checked studies, under half of them reflect an unresolved V gene, and why the rest are absent is not known. Clone size and V and J calls were adopted from that table, with D and trimming inferred from the DNA. This sample holds about 160,000 clones; approximately 80% were observed only once. The ten largest make up more than 2% of the sample.

The study at large found these results: Roughly uniform sequencing depth across donors was assumed in presence/absence analyses, although this assumption may not hold. Compared with equally common non-associated chains, HLA-associated TCR beta chains in a later analysis were more clonally expanded and had lower generation probabilities. At a false discovery rate of 0.05, a later analysis linked 16,000 or so TCR beta sequences to specific HLA alleles. CMV serostatus was the only immune exposure information available for the cohort. In vitro tests confirmed that a few of the cytomegalovirus-associated TCR beta chains recognize cytomegalovirus antigens. The classifier was reported to diagnose cytomegalovirus status with high specificity and sensitivity in both the original cohort and the validation cohort. Linkage disequilibrium might explain the correlated functional status among segregating V segments, but an unknown experimental factor could not be excluded. Because counts were too low, approximately 18 rarely observed V segments, including chromosome 9 orphons, were excluded from the earlier analysis of 587 of the donors. The cohort was sequenced for TCR beta chains only, and without alpha or paired-chain data the features that could be detected were limited. In a later analysis, several top co-occurrence clusters were reported to appear linked to parvovirus B19, influenza, CMV and Epstein-Barr virus. According to a later genetic analysis, donors in an Asian-associated ancestry cluster had fewer N-insertions in productive TCRs than the approximately 670-donor mean. A cluster of highly shared sequence variants was judged likely to represent a technical artifact of the sequencing pipeline. In an earlier analysis of 450 to 750 of the donors, most TCR beta V segments appeared in productive rearrangements about 87% or about 30% of the time, broadly matching IMGT annotations. Some IMGT-functional V segments, including TRBV6-2 and TRBV6-3, could not be told apart with the 87-base-pair reads, so those segments were excluded. The authors suggested that the approach could potentially be generalized to other disease states and immunological phenotypes. In a later analysis, most CMV-associated TCR beta chains were found to appear HLA-restricted, with HLA associations seemingly driven largely by CMV exposure. Across donors, most TCR sequences were observed very rarely, whereas some public TCRs were present in many individuals. Because HLA typing was missing for some donors at each locus, association tests included only the typed subset. V-gene and J-gene trimming of TCR beta chains was associated with a missense DCLRE1C variant in a later genetic analysis, and the association was replicated in an independent cohort. In a later analysis, TCR association rates were found to vary across HLA loci, with the most associated TCRs seen for DRB1 alleles and the fewest for HLA-C alleles. Assigning TCR associations to individual alleles was difficult when HLA alleles, especially DR and DQ, strongly co-occurred. A further reported finding was that TCR beta sequences accurately predicted the HLA-A and HLA-B alleles for most subjects in the first cohort. A total of 150 to 200 TCR beta chains were listed by the study as associated with cytomegalovirus.

Note on this clone: Its antigen is unknown. No base quality values were provided; no much bigger clone lies one nucleotide off.

For this chain, trimming is 5 bases at the V end and 7 bases at the J end, and the number of junction bases without a gene match is 9. The CDR3 starts with the cysteine, ends with the phenylalanine, and has 16 residues. Kept here is only the CDR3 DNA, which spans 48 bases and is read in frame from base 1. From the germline V gene, CDR1 is MDHEN and CDR2 is SYDVKM. The cohort comprised more than 550 healthy bone marrow donors. At the time of sampling, every cohort member was nominally healthy, though immune exposures that went unrecorded were likely present. The donor tested CMV seropositive, placing the donor among the roughly 300 seropositive members of the cohort. Every donor gave a peripheral blood sample, and the peripheral blood mononuclear cells from that sample were used for TCR beta sequencing. Genomic DNA extraction from the blood cell samples was performed with the Qiagen DNeasy Blood Extraction Kit.

The source of this sequence is a man aged 50 to 60 in good health and CMV-seropositive. Specimen: PBMCs. The chain joins TRBV28 to TRBJ1-6, and 9 junctional nucleotides match TRBD1. The sequenced DNA is TGTGCCAGCAGTAGATACGGACAGGGGAGGAATTCACCCCTCCACTTT. It translates to CASSRYGQGRNSPLHF.